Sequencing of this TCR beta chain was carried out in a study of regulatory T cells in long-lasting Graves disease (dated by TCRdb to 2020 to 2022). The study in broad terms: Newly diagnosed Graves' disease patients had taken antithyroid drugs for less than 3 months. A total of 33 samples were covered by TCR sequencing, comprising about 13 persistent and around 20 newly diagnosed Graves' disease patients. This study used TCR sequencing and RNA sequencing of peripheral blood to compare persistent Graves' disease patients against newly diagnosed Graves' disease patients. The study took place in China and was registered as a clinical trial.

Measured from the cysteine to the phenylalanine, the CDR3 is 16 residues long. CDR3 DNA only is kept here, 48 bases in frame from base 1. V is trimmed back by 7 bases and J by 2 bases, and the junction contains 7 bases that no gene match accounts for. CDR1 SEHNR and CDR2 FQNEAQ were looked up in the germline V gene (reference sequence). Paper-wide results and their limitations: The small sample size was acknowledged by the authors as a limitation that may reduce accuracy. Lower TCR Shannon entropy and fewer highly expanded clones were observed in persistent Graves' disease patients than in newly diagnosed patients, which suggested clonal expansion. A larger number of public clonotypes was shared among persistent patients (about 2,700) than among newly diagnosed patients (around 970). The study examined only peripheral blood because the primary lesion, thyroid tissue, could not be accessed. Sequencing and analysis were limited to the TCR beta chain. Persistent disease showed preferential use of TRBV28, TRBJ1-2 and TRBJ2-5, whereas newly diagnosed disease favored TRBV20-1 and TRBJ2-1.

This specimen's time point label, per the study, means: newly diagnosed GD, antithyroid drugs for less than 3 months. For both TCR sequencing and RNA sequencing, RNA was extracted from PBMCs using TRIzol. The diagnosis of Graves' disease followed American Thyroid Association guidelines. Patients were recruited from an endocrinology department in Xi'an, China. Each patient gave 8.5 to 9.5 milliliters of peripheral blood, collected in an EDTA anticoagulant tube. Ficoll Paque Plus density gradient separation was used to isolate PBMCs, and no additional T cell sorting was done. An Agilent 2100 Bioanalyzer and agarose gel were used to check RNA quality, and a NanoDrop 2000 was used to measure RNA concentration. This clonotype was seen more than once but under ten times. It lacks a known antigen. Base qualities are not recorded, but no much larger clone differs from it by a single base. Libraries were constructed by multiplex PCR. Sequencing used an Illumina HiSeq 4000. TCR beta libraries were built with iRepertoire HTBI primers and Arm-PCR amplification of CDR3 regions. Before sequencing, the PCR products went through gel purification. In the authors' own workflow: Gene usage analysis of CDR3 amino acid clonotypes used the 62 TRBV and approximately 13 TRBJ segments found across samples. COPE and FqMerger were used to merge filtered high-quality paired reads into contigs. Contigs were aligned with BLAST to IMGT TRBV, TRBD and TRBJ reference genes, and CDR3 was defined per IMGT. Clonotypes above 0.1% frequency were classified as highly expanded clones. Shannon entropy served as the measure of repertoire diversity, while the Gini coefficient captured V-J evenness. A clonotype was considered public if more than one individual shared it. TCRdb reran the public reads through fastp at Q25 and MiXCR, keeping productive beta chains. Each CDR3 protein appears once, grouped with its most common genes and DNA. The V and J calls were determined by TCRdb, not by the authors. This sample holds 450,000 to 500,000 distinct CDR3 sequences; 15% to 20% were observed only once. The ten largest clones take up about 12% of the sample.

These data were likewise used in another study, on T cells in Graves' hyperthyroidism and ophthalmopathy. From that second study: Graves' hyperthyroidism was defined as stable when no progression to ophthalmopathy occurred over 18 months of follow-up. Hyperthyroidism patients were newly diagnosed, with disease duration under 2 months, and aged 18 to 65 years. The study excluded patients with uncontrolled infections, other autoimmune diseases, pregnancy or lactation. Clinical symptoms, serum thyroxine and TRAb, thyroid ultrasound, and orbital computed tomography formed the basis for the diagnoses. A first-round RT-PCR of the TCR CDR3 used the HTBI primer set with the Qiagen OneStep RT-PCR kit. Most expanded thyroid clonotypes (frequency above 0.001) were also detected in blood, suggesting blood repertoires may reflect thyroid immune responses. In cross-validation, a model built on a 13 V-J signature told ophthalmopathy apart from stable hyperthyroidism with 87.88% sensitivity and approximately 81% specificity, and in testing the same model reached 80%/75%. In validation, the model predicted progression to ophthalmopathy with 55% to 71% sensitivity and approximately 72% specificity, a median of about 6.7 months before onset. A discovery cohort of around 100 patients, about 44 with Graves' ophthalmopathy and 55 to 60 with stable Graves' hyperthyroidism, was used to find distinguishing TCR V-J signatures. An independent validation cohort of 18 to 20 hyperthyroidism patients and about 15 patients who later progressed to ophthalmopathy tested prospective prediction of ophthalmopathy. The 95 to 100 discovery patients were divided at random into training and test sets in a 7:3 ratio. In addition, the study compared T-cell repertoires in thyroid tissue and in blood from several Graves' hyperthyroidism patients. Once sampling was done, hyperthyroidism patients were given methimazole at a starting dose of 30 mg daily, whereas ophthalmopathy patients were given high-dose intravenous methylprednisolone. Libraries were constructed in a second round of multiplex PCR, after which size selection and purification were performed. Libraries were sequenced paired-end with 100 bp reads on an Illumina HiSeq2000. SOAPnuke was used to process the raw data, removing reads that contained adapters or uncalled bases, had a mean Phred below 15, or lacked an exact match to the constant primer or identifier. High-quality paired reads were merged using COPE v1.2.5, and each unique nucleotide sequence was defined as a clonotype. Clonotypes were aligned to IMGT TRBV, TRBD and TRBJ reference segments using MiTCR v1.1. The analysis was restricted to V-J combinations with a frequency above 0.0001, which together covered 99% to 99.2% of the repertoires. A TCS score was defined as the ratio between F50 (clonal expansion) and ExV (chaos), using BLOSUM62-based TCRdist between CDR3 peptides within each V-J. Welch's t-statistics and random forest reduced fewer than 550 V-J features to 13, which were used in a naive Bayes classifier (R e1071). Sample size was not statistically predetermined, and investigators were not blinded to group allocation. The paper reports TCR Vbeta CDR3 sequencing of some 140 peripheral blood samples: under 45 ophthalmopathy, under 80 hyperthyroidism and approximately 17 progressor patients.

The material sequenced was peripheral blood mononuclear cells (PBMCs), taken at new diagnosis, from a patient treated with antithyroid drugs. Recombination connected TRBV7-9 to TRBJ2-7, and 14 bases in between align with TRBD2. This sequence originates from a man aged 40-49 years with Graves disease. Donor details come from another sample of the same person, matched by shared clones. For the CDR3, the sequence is CASKSGGLAGAYEQYF. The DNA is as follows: TGTGCCAGCAAGAGCGGGGGACTAGCGGGGGCCTACGAGCAGTACTTC.